Below, 10 T cell receptor beta chains from the same sample are listed, as sequenced in a study of cytomegalovirus exposure and HLA in healthy donors. A multiplex PCR was run with 60 Vbeta primers and 13 Jbeta primers. Method: immunoSEQ multiplex PCR; TCRdb's copy keeps in-frame clones and lacks some. The profile shows about 93,000 clones, over 65% of them singletons. The specimen sequenced was PBMCs. These receptors were collected from a man aged 50-60 years in good health and CMV-seronegative.

The V gene is TRBV2, the J gene TRBJ2-7; TRBD1 aligns across 9 bases. The CDR3 is 12 residues long. J lost 5 bases, V lost 7 bases, and 3 bases had no gene match. From germline, CDR1 is SNHLY and CDR2 FYNNEI. DNA of the CDR3: TGTGCCAGCAAGGACAGGGGTAACGAGCAGTACTTC. It codes for CASKDRGNEQYF.

The J gene is TRBJ2-5, the V gene TRBV28; D remains unclear. Germline loops: CDR1 MDHEN, CDR2 SYDVKM. V was pared by 7 bases and J by 1 base, with 19 bases between. The CDR3 consists of 16 residues. The CDR3 DNA is TGTGCCAGCACCCAGTGGGCTATCCCTCCCCAAGAGACCCAGTACTTC. This encodes CASTQWAIPPQETQYF.

The J gene is TRBJ2-3, the V gene TRBV10-3; D is possibly TRBD1 (5 bases). Trimming removed 6 bases at V and 0 bases at J, with 19 bases between. The CDR3 consists of 17 residues. The V gene's germline CDR1 is ENHRY and CDR2 SYGVKD. CDR3 amino acids: CAISRDRELTSTDTQYF. The CDR3 DNA is TGTGCCATCAGCCGTGACAGAGAACTAACTAGCACAGATACGCAGTATTTT.

The rearrangement joins TRBV19 to TRBJ2-3; 8 positions match TRBD2. The ends lost 6 bases at V and 4 bases at J; junction bases unmatched: 12. CDR1 and CDR2 (germline): LNHDA, SQIVND (reference sequence). This CDR3 comprises 16 residues. The DNA of the CDR3 is TGTGCCAGTAGCCCAGCGAGCGGGAGAGGCCCAGATACGCAGTATTTT. The encoded protein is CASSPASGRGPDTQYF.

The chain employs TRBV28 and TRBJ2-2; 12 bases are a match to TRBD2. The CDR3 sequence is 20 residues long. Germline V gene lookup returns CDR1 MDHEN and CDR2 SYDVKM. Trimming removed 5 bases from V and 5 bases from J; junction bases left unmatched: 18. This CDR3 is CASSSLTSGSTVIGTGELFF. CDR3 bases: TGTGCCAGCAGTAGCTTGACTAGCGGGAGTACTGTTATTGGGACCGGGGAGCTGTTTTTT.

This clone was seen only a few times. The gene calls are TRBV6-5 and TRBJ2-7, with TRBD2 matching over 8 bases. The ends lost 6 bases at V and 3 bases at J; junction bases unmatched: 7. Germline CDR1 reads MNHEY; CDR2 reads SVGAGI. This CDR3 has 14 amino acids. For the CDR3, the DNA is TGTGCCAGCAGAACCGCGGGACTAGGCTACGAGCAGTACTTC. It codes for CASRTAGLGYEQYF.

CDR3 residues: CASSLRQVNEKLFF. As DNA, the CDR3 is TGTGCCAGCAGCCTAAGACAGGTTAATGAAAAACTGTTTTTT. This chain joins TRBV13 and TRBJ1-4; D is possibly TRBD1 (6 bases). Trimming pared 5 bases from V and 4 bases from J, leaving 11 bases between. The CDR3 consists of 14 residues. CDR1 PRHDT and CDR2 FYEKMQ come from the germline V gene (reference sequence).

The rearrangement uses TRBV7-9 and TRBJ2-5; TRBD2 aligns across 11 bases. The J segment lost 5 bases and the V segment lost 3 bases, leaving 2 bases of the junction unmatched. Germline V gene sequence: CDR1 SEHNR, CDR2 FQNEAQ (reference sequence). The CDR3 spans 14 residues. CDR3 bases: TGTGCCAGCAGCTTGGCTAGCGGGAGGGAGACCCAGTACTTC. Its translation is CASSLASGRETQYF. The whole variable domain, filled in from reference TRBV7-9 and TRBJ2-5, reads DTGVSQNPRHKITKRGQNVTFRCDPISEHNRLYWYRQTLGQGPEFLTYFQNEAQLEKSRLLSDRFSAERPKGSFSTLEIQRTEQGDSAMYLCASSLASGRETQYFGPGTRLLVL.

The genes are TRBV6-5 and TRBJ2-5, with a weak D call TRBD1 (6 bases). CDR3 length: 12 residues. V lost 6 bases and J 7 bases, leaving 12 bases between the germline ends. Germline V gives CDR1 MNHEY, CDR2 SVGAGI. CDR3 region: CASSLLGGTQYF. Written as DNA, the CDR3 is TGTGCCAGCAGCCTACTAGGGGGGACCCAGTACTTC.

The chain recombines TRBV5-1 with TRBJ2-1; possibly TRBD1 for D (8 bases). This CDR3 comprises 13 residues. Trimming removed 4 bases from V and 10 bases from J, with 15 bases in between. CDR1 and CDR2 from the germline V gene are SGHRS and YFSETQ. Here the CDR3 DNA reads TGCGCCAGCAGCCCTGACAGGGGAGGGGAGCAGTTCTTC. Its translation is CASSPDRGGEQFF. Looking up the rest from reference TRBV5-1 and TRBJ2-1 gives the full variable domain: KAGVTQTPRYLIKTRGQQVTLSCSPISGHRSVSWYQQTPGQGLQFLFEYFSETQRNKGNFPGRFSGRQFSNSRSEMNVSTLELGDSALYLCASSPDRGGEQFFGPGTRLTVL.